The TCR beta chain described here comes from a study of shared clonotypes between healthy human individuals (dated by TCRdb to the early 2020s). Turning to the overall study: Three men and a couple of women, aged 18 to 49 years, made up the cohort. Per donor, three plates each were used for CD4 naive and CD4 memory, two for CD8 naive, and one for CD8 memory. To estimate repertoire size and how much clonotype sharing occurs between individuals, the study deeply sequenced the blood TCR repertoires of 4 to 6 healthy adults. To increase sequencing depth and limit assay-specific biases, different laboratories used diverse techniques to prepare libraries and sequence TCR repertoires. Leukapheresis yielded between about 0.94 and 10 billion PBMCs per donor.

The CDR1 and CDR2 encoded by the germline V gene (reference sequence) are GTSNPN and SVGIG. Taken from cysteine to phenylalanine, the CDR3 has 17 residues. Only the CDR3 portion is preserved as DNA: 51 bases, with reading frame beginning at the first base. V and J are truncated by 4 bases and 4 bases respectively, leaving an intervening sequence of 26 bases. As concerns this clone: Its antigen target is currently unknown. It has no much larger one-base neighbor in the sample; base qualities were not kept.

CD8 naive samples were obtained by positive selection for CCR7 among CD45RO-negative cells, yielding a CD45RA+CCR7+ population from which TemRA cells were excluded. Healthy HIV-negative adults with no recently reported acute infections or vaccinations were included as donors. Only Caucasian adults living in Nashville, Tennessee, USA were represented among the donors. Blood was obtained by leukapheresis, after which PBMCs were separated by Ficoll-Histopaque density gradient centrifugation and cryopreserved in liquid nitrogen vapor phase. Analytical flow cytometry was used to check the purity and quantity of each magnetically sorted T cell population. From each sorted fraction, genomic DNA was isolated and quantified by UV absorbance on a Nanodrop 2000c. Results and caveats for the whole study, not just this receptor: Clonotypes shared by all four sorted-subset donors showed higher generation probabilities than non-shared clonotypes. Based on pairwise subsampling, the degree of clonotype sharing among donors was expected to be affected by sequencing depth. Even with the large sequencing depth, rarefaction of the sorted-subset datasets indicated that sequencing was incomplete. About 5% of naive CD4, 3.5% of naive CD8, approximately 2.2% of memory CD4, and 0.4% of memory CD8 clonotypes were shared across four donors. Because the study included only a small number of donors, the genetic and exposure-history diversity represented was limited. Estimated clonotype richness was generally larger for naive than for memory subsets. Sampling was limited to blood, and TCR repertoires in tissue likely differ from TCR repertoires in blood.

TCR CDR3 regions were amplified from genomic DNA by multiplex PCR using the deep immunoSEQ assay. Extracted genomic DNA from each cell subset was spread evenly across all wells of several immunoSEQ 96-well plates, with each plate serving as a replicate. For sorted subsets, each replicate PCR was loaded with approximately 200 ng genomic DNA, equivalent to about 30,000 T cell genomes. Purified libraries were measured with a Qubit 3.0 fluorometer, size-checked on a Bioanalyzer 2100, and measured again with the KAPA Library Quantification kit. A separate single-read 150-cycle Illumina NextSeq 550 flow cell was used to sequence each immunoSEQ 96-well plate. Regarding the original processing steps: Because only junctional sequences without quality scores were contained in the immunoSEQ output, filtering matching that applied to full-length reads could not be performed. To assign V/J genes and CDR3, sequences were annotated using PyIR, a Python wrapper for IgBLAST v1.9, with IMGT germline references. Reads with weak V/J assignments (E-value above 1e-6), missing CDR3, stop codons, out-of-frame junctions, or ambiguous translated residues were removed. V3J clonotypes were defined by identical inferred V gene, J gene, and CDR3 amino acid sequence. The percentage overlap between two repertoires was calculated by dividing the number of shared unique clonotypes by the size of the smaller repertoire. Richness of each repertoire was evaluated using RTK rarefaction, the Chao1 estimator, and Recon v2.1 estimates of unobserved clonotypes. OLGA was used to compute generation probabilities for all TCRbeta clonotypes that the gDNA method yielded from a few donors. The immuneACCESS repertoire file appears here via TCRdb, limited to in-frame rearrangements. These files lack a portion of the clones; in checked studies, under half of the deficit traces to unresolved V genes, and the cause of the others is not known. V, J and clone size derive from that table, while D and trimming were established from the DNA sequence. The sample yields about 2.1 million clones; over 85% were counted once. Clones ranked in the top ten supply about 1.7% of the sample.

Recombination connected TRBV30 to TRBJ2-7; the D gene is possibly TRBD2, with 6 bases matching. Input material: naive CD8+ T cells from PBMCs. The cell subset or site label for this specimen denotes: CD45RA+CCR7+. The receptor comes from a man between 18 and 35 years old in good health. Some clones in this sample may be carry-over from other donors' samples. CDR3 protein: CAWTVPIMGQGGYEQYF. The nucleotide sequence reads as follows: TGTGCCTGGACCGTCCCAATAATGGGGCAGGGAGGTTACGAGCAGTACTTC.